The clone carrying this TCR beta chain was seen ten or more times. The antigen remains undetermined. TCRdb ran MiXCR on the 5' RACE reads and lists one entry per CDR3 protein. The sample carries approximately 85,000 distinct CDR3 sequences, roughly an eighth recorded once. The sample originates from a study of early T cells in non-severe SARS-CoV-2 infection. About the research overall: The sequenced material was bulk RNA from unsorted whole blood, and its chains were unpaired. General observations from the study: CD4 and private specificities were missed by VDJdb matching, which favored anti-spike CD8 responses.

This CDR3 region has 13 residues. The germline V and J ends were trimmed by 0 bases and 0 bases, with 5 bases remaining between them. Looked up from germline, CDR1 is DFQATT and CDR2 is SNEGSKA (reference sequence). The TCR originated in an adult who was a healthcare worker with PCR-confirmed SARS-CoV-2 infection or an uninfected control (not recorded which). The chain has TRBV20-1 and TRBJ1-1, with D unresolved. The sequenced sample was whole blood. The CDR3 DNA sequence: TGCAGTGCTAGAGATTGGCTGAACACTGAAGCTTTCTTT. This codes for CSARDWLNTEAFF.